Listed below are T cell receptor beta chains from one sample, sequenced in a study of post-analysis software for immune sequencing data. TCRdb re-analysed the PCR reads in MiXCR, keeping a single row per CDR3 protein. The data contain 750,000 to 950,000 distinct CDR3 sequences, roughly 50% of them singletons. Sequencing was performed on blood. The source of these receptors is a girl aged 5-17 years with multiple sclerosis. Both conserved end residues are part of each CDR3. D genes are given only for firm matches. Expanded clones get a size class; other rows say once, few or many, or leave the size out.

14 | TRBJ2-7 | few | TRBV12-3/TRBV12-4 | TRBD1 | CASSSGTDAYEQYF | TGTGCCAGCAGCTCCGGGACAGATGCCTACGAGCAGTACTTC
15 | TRBJ2-3 | . | TRBV20-1 | . | CSARGRGSGTDTQYF | TGCAGTGCTAGAGGAAGGGGATCGGGCACAGATACGCAGTATTTT
17 | TRBJ2-3 | few | TRBV12-3/TRBV12-4 | . | CASSLRDGGSLRDTQYF | TGTGCCAGCAGTTTACGGGACGGTGGGTCGCTCCGCGATACGCAGTATTTT
12 | TRBJ1-1 | once | TRBV11-3 | . | CAGSLGWTEAFF | TGTGCCGGCAGCTTAGGGTGGACTGAAGCTTTCTTT
15 | TRBJ2-7 | . | TRBV20-1 | TRBD1 | CSAIDRDRETYEQYF | TGCAGTGCTATAGACCGGGACAGGGAAACCTACGAGCAGTACTTC
14 | TRBJ2-3 | . | TRBV14 | TRBD2 | CASSSGLAVLTQYF | TGTGCCAGCAGCTCCGGACTAGCGGTCCTTACGCAGTATTTT
12 | TRBJ2-7 | few | TRBV20-1 | TRBD2 | CSAAAGGYEQYF | TGCAGTGCCGCAGCGGGAGGGTACGAGCAGTACTTC
13 | TRBJ2-7 | . | TRBV30 | TRBD2 | CAWSPTSGSEQYF | TGTGCCTGGAGTCCGACTAGCGGGAGCGAGCAGTACTTC
15 | TRBJ2-5 | . | TRBV12-3/TRBV12-4 | TRBD2 | CASSLSRGGEETQYF | TGTGCCAGCAGTTTAAGTCGGGGGGGGGAAGAGACCCAGTACTTC
14 | TRBJ1-2 | . | TRBV29-1 | . | CSVRPPGSNYGYTF | TGCAGCGTTCGTCCACCGGGATCCAACTATGGCTACACCTTC
16 | TRBJ2-5 | . | TRBV12-3/TRBV12-4 | TRBD2 | CASSLGLAGAAETQYF | TGTGCCAGCAGTTTGGGACTAGCGGGAGCGGCGGAGACCCAGTACTTC
16 | TRBJ2-6 | few | TRBV7-6 | . | CASSLDSSAGANVLTF | TGTGCCAGCAGCTTGGATTCGTCTGCGGGGGCCAACGTCCTGACTTTC
16 | TRBJ1-1 | . | TRBV21-1 | . | CASSKGADPQNTEAFF | TGTGCCAGCAGCAAAGGGGCAGATCCCCAGAACACTGAAGCTTTCTTT
14 | TRBJ2-3 | . | TRBV5-1 | TRBD2 | CASSFGTISDTQYF | TGCGCCAGCAGCTTCGGGACTATCTCAGATACGCAGTATTTT
12 | TRBJ1-3 | . | TRBV6-4 | . | CASGSEANTIYF | TGTGCCAGCGGTTCGGAGGCAAACACCATATATTTT
14 | TRBJ2-7 | . | TRBV7-9 | TRBD2 | CASSYGTRGYEQYF | TGTGCCAGCAGCTACGGGACTAGGGGCTACGAGCAGTACTTC
13 | TRBJ1-1 | . | TRBV5-5 | TRBD1 | CASRTGVNTEAFF | TGTGCCAGCCGGACAGGGGTGAACACTGAAGCTTTCTTT
16 | TRBJ2-7 | few | TRBV13 | TRBD2 | CASSFGGLAATEEQYF | TGTGCCAGCAGCTTTGGGGGACTAGCGGCTACGGAGGAGCAGTACTTC
12 | TRBJ2-7 | . | TRBV28 | . | CASSFPSGEQYF | TGTGCCAGCAGTTTCCCCAGTGGCGAGCAGTACTTC
13 | TRBJ2-1 | . | TRBV12-3/TRBV12-4 | TRBD1 | CASSPGQWDEQFF | TGTGCCAGCAGTCCGGGACAGTGGGATGAGCAGTTCTTC
15 | TRBJ1-5 | . | TRBV10-3 | . | CAISESGQYNQPQHF | TGTGCCATCAGTGAGTCTGGTCAGTACAATCAGCCCCAGCATTTT
13 | TRBJ2-7 | . | TRBV12-3/TRBV12-4 | . | CASNQGGVYEQYF | TGTGCCAGCAACCAAGGAGGGGTCTACGAGCAGTACTTC
16 | TRBJ2-6 | . | TRBV28 | . | CACQRNGASGANVLTF | TGTGCCTGCCAGCGGAACGGGGCCTCTGGGGCCAACGTCCTGACTTTC
13 | TRBJ1-6 | . | TRBV19 | . | CASGAGANSPLHF | TGTGCCAGTGGAGCAGGAGCTAATTCACCCCTCCACTTT
13 | TRBJ2-5 | . | TRBV29-1 | TRBD1 | CSALMDREWGKYF | TGCAGCGCTCTCATGGACAGGGAATGGGGAAAGTACTTC
11 | TRBJ2-7 | . | TRBV20-1 | . | CSASSGHEQYF | TGCAGTGCTAGTTCAGGTCACGAGCAGTACTTC
15 | TRBJ2-4 | few | TRBV7-2 | TRBD2 | CASSIGLAVVGIQYF | TGTGCCAGCAGCATTGGGCTAGCGGTTGTAGGCATTCAGTACTTC
14 | TRBJ2-7 | . | TRBV12-3/TRBV12-4 | TRBD2 | CASSLGGRKYEQYF | TGTGCCAGCAGTTTAGGCGGGAGGAAGTACGAGCAGTACTTC
21 | TRBJ2-1 | few | TRBV4-1 | . | CASSPTQPPFTNPRSYNEQFF | TGCGCCAGCAGCCCGACCCAACCACCCTTTACTAATCCCCGCTCCTACAATGAGCAGTTCTTC
14 | TRBJ2-5 | . | TRBV27 | TRBD2 | CASSLLAGLGTQYF | TGTGCCAGCAGTCTATTAGCGGGATTAGGGACCCAGTACTTC
15 | TRBJ2-1 | few | TRBV15 | TRBD2 | CATSRDGGSYNEQFF | TGTGCCACCAGCAGAGATGGCGGGAGCTACAATGAGCAGTTCTTC